The 3 T cell receptor beta chains presented below share a single source sample, sequenced in a study of OX40 agonist ivuxolimab in advanced cancers. Profiling relied on immunoSEQ multiplex PCR, and the TCRdb table lists in-frame clones only, not all of them. The sample contains roughly 70,000 clones, roughly 87% of which appear only once. Specimen: CD4+ or CD8+ T cells sorted from blood, collected in a trial of the OX40 agonist ivuxolimab. The receptor source for this set is an adult with an advanced solid tumor such as melanoma, head and neck, liver or kidney cancer.

The V gene is TRBV7-2, the J gene TRBJ1-5, with a tentative D call TRBD1 (6 bases). The CDR3 extends over 14 amino acids. Trimming removed 5 bases from V and 0 bases from J, with 8 bases in between. The germline CDR1 and CDR2 sequences are SGHTA and FQGNSA. The CDR3 region has the DNA TGTGCCAGCAGCAGACAGGCTAGCAATCAGCCCCAGCATTTT. Residues: CASSRQASNQPQHF. The full variable domain, rest sourced from reference TRBV7-2 and TRBJ1-5, is GAGVSQSPSNKVTEKGKDVELRCDPISGHTALYWYRQSLGQGLEFLIYFQGNSAPDKSGLPSDRFSAERTGGSVSTLTIQRTQQEDSAVYLCASSRQASNQPQHFGDGTRLSIL.

The V gene is TRBV9, the J gene TRBJ2-6, with unresolved D. Per germline, CDR1 SGDLS and CDR2 YYNGEE. Trimming took off 0 bases at V and 1 base at J, with 2 bases between the two ends. The CDR3 extends over 14 amino acids. In DNA form, the CDR3 reads TGTGCCAGCAGCGTAGCGTCTGGGGCCAACGTCCTGACTTTC. Protein product: CASSVASGANVLTF.

The chain recombines TRBV6-1 with TRBJ2-3; possibly TRBD2 for D (5 bases). This CDR3 contains 14 residues. V was cut by 5 bases and J by 10 bases, with 19 bases left in between. Germline lookup yields CDR1 MNHNS and CDR2 SASEGT. CDR3 in amino acids: CASSNELGPFSQYF. The CDR3 DNA reads as TGTGCCAGCAGTAACGAACTAGGGCCCTTTTCGCAGTATTTT.